The rows below give T cell receptor beta chains drawn from one sample of a study of T-cell reconstitution after alpha-beta-depleted transplantation in children. TCRdb fed the PCR reads into MiXCR, producing one record per CDR3 protein. This table holds 450,000 to 550,000 distinct CDR3 sequences, approximately 10% found once. The sample consisted of PBMCs, mostly from graft donor cells, taken 180 days after TCRalphabeta/CD19-depleted stem cell transplant. These receptors originate from a female patient younger than 10 who had a stem cell transplant for aplastic anemia, so the T cells may come from the graft donor. The CDR3 runs from the conserved cysteine through the conserved F or W. D genes are given only for firm matches. The listing skips clone size in some rows; elsewhere it reads once, few, many or a size class.

V: TRBV13; size: .; D: TRBD2; J: TRBJ2-1; CDR3: CASSLLAGLGEQFF; DNA: TGTGCCAGCAGCTTACTAGCGGGACTTGGTGAGCAGTTCTTC
V: TRBV12-3/TRBV12-4; size: .; D: TRBD1; J: TRBJ1-1; CDR3: CASSLWQGANTEAFF; DNA: TGTGCCAGCAGTTTGTGGCAGGGGGCCAACACTGAAGCTTTCTTT
V: TRBV25-1; size: .; D: TRBD1; J: TRBJ2-1; CDR3: CASSADRGSYNEQFF; DNA: TGTGCCAGCAGTGCAGACAGGGGCTCCTACAATGAGCAGTTCTTC
V: TRBV5-1; size: few; D: TRBD2; J: TRBJ2-1; CDR3: CASSVSGTINEQFF; DNA: TGCGCCAGCAGCGTATCCGGGACTATCAATGAGCAGTTCTTC
V: TRBV20-1; size: many; D: TRBD1; J: TRBJ2-7; CDR3: CSASGTGTYEQYF; DNA: TGCAGTGCTTCCGGGACAGGGACCTACGAGCAGTACTTC
V: TRBV7-9; size: .; D: .; J: TRBJ2-1; CDR3: CASSSIPGQIYNEQFF; DNA: TGTGCCAGCAGCTCCATACCGGGACAAATTTACAATGAGCAGTTCTTC
V: TRBV5-6; size: .; D: TRBD1; J: TRBJ2-5; CDR3: CASSQGQGKETQYF; DNA: TGTGCCAGCAGCCAGGGACAGGGAAAAGAGACCCAGTACTTC
V: TRBV7-9; size: .; D: .; J: TRBJ2-1; CDR3: CASSFPRVTYNEQFF; DNA: TGTGCCAGCAGCTTCCCTCGGGTCACCTACAATGAGCAGTTCTTC
V: TRBV7-2; size: .; D: TRBD2; J: TRBJ2-1; CDR3: CASSLHTSGGYNEQFF; DNA: TGTGCCAGCAGCCTCCACACTAGCGGGGGATACAATGAGCAGTTCTTC
V: TRBV7-3; size: few; D: .; J: TRBJ2-2; CDR3: CASSPLAGSPGELFF; DNA: TGTGCCAGCAGCCCCCTGGCGGGATCCCCCGGGGAGCTGTTTTTT
V: TRBV4-3; size: few; D: TRBD2; J: TRBJ2-1; CDR3: CASSRGLAGGYEQFF; DNA: TGCGCCAGCAGCCGCGGACTAGCGGGAGGGTACGAGCAGTTCTTC
V: TRBV7-6; size: few; D: .; J: TRBJ1-3; CDR3: CASSRPPGGTELYSGNTIYF; DNA: TGTGCCAGCAGCCGTCCCCCGGGGGGGACCGAACTATACTCTGGAAACACCATATATTTT
V: TRBV7-8; size: .; D: .; J: TRBJ2-7; CDR3: CASSLRRDGRYSYEQYF; DNA: TGTGCCAGCAGCCTTCGCCGGGACGGACGGTACTCCTACGAGCAGTACTTC
V: TRBV21-1; size: few; D: .; J: TRBJ2-1; CDR3: CASSTPGLAVYNEQFF; DNA: TGTGCCAGCAGCACCCCGGGACTAGCGGTCTACAATGAGCAGTTCTTC
V: TRBV29-1; size: .; D: TRBD2; J: TRBJ2-7; CDR3: CSAASGSFYEQYF; DNA: TGCAGCGCAGCTAGCGGGAGTTTCTACGAGCAGTACTTC
V: TRBV10-3; size: few; D: TRBD2; J: TRBJ2-7; CDR3: CAIRKTSGSYEQYF; DNA: TGTGCCATCAGAAAGACTAGCGGCTCCTACGAGCAGTACTTC
V: TRBV19; size: few; D: .; J: TRBJ2-1; CDR3: CASTLQGVNEQFF; DNA: TGTGCCAGTACCCTACAGGGAGTCAATGAGCAGTTCTTC
V: TRBV6-5; size: .; D: .; J: TRBJ1-5; CDR3: CASSYSPPAGSNQPQHF; DNA: TGTGCCAGCAGTTACTCCCCCCCGGCAGGGAGCAATCAGCCCCAGCATTTT
V: TRBV19; size: .; D: TRBD2; J: TRBJ2-2; CDR3: CASTYRGGNTGELFF; DNA: TGTGCCAGTACCTACCGGGGGGGGAACACCGGGGAGCTGTTTTTT
V: TRBV29-1; size: many; D: .; J: TRBJ1-6; CDR3: CSASRSYNSPLHF; DNA: TGCAGCGCATCGAGATCCTATAATTCACCCCTCCACTTT
V: TRBV7-3; size: .; D: .; J: TRBJ1-5; CDR3: CASSWGVNQPQHF; DNA: TGTGCCAGCAGCTGGGGGGTTAATCAGCCCCAGCATTTT
V: TRBV27; size: few; D: .; J: TRBJ2-7; CDR3: CASSLGRVGEQYF; DNA: TGTGCCAGCAGTTTGGGCAGGGTGGGCGAGCAGTACTTC
V: TRBV29-1; size: many; D: .; J: TRBJ1-1; CDR3: CSVGGYSGDTEAFF; DNA: TGCAGCGTCGGGGGTTACTCGGGGGACACTGAAGCTTTCTTT
V: TRBV20-1; size: .; D: .; J: TRBJ1-1; CDR3: CSARMRGRSEAFF; DNA: TGCAGTGCTAGAATGCGGGGTCGTTCTGAAGCTTTCTTT
V: TRBV28; size: many; D: .; J: TRBJ2-1; CDR3: CASSWPGINEQFF; DNA: TGTGCCAGCAGTTGGCCCGGGATCAATGAGCAGTTCTTC
V: TRBV20-1; size: few; D: .; J: TRBJ2-7; CDR3: CSARDGWWGDSSYEQYF; DNA: TGCAGTGCTAGAGATGGTTGGTGGGGGGATTCCTCCTACGAGCAGTACTTC
V: TRBV9; size: .; D: .; J: TRBJ1-2; CDR3: CASSVGPPGADGYTF; DNA: TGTGCCAGCAGCGTAGGCCCCCCGGGGGCGGATGGCTACACCTTC
V: TRBV13; size: once; D: .; J: TRBJ2-2; CDR3: CAFRRGNTGQLFF; DNA: TGTGCCTTCCGCCGGGGGAACACCGGGCAGCTGTTTTTT
V: TRBV2; size: few; D: .; J: TRBJ2-1; CDR3: CASSEQKNEQFF; DNA: TGTGCCAGCAGTGAACAGAAGAATGAGCAGTTCTTC
V: TRBV4-3; size: few; D: .; J: TRBJ1-3; CDR3: CASSQDHQGSGNTIYF; DNA: TGCGCCAGCAGCCAAGACCATCAGGGCTCAGGAAACACCATATATTTT
V: TRBV20-1; size: .; D: .; J: TRBJ2-3; CDR3: CSARKGLPLTDTQYF; DNA: TGCAGTGCTAGAAAGGGACTGCCTCTCACAGATACGCAGTATTTT
V: TRBV29-1; size: .; D: TRBD2; J: TRBJ2-4; CDR3: CSVEGGSGFKNIQYF; DNA: TGCAGCGTTGAGGGCGGGAGTGGTTTCAAAAACATTCAGTACTTC
V: TRBV24-1; size: few; D: .; J: TRBJ2-1; CDR3: CATSDLWQGGRNEQFF; DNA: TGTGCCACCAGTGATTTGTGGCAGGGTGGACGCAATGAGCAGTTCTTC
V: TRBV7-8; size: few; D: TRBD2; J: TRBJ2-1; CDR3: CASSSGLAGGQFKEQFF; DNA: TGTGCCAGCAGCTCGGGACTAGCGGGAGGGCAGTTCAAGGAGCAGTTCTTC
V: TRBV6-1; size: .; D: TRBD1; J: TRBJ2-6; CDR3: CASGPGQGLSGANVLTF; DNA: TGTGCCAGCGGCCCGGGACAGGGTCTCTCTGGGGCCAACGTCCTGACTTTC
V: TRBV27; size: few; D: TRBD1; J: TRBJ2-1; CDR3: CASSFLGQGIYEQFF; DNA: TGTGCCAGCAGTTTTTTGGGACAGGGTATCTATGAGCAGTTCTTC
V: TRBV28; size: .; D: TRBD1; J: TRBJ2-3; CDR3: CASSSEQGARDTQYF; DNA: TGTGCCAGCAGTTCGGAACAGGGGGCGCGAGATACGCAGTATTTT
V: TRBV9; size: few; D: TRBD2; J: TRBJ2-1; CDR3: CASSVGLAGGHEQFF; DNA: TGTGCCAGCAGCGTAGGGCTAGCGGGAGGGCACGAGCAGTTCTTC
V: TRBV5-1; size: many; D: .; J: TRBJ2-4; CDR3: CASSLEGPPGLLRGAKNIQYF; DNA: TGCGCCAGCAGCTTGGAGGGACCGCCGGGACTCCTGAGGGGAGCCAAAAACATTCAGTACTTC
V: TRBV20-1; size: few; D: .; J: TRBJ2-3; CDR3: CSAGPGGSTDTQYF; DNA: TGCAGTGCTGGTCCGGGCGGAAGTACGGATACGCAGTATTTT
V: TRBV28; size: many; D: TRBD2; J: TRBJ2-1; CDR3: CASSLLSGSSYNEQFF; DNA: TGTGCCAGCAGCCTGCTTAGCGGGAGTTCCTACAATGAGCAGTTCTTC
V: TRBV3-1; size: many; D: TRBD2; J: TRBJ2-3; CDR3: CASSQPQRDGLAADTQYF; DNA: TGTGCCAGCAGCCAGCCCCAGAGAGACGGACTAGCGGCAGATACGCAGTATTTT
V: TRBV2; size: .; D: TRBD2; J: TRBJ2-3; CDR3: CASRGGRSTDTQYF; DNA: TGTGCCAGCCGGGGAGGGCGGAGCACAGATACGCAGTATTTT
V: TRBV5-1; size: few; D: TRBD1; J: TRBJ1-1; CDR3: CASSGGQGADTEAFF; DNA: TGCGCCAGCAGCGGCGGACAGGGGGCGGACACTGAAGCTTTCTTT
V: TRBV7-2; size: few; D: .; J: TRBJ2-5; CDR3: CASGDGSETQYF; DNA: TGTGCCAGCGGGGACGGGTCCGAGACCCAGTACTTC